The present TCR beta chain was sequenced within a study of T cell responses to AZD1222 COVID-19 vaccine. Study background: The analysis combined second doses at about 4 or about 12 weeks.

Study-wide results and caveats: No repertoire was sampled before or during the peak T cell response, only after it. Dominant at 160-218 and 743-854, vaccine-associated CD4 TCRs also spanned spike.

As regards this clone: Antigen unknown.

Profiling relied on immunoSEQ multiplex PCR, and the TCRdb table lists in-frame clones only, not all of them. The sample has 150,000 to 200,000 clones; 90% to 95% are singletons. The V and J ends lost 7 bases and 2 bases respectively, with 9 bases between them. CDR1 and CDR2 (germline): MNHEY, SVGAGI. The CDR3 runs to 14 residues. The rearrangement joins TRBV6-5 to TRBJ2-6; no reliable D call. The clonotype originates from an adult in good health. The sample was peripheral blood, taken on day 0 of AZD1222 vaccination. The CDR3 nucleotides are TGTGCCAGCAACCCAGGCACTGGGGCCAACGTCCTGACTTTC. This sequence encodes CASNPGTGANVLTF.